These 7 T cell receptor beta chains share one sample of origin, sequenced in a study of HIV-infected patients and healthy controls. The repertoire came from unfractionated whole blood and reflected all unsorted peripheral T cells. Reverse transcription used 450 to 550 ng RNA and constant-region primers for alpha and beta. Each of the alpha and beta chains got its own library through chain-specific third strand synthesis with indices. TCRdb reanalysed the 5' RACE reads using MiXCR and keeps one entry per CDR3 protein. This sample carries 19,000 or so distinct CDR3 sequences, approximately 10% of them seen once, and the ten largest clones take approximately 7.1%. Sequencing input: blood. These receptors came from an adult in good health.

This clonotype was counted once. The chain recombines TRBV21-1 with TRBJ2-3. TRBV21-1 is a pseudogene. This CDR3 region has 15 residues. The CDR3 region has the DNA TGTGCCAGCAGCAAAGAGCCGGTTAGCACAGATACGCAGTATTTT. Its protein product is CASSKEPVSTDTQYF.

This clonotype was counted many times. The CDR3 sequence: CASSLSAGLAVTGELFF. The DNA of the CDR3 is TGTGCCAGCAGTTTATCGGCCGGACTAGCCGTCACCGGGGAGCTGTTTTTT. The gene calls are TRBV12-3 or TRBV12-4 and TRBJ2-2, with 8 positions matching TRBD2. This CDR3 comprises 17 residues. The trim removed 2 bases at V and 4 bases at J, leaving 9 bases unmatched.

The table lists this clonotype with many counts. V is TRBV10-3 and J is TRBJ2-5, with a tentative D call TRBD2 (5 bases). CDR3 length equals 12 residues. With 11 bases removed from V and 1 base from J, the gap between germline ends came to 11 bases. Germline assignment: CDR1 ENHRY and CDR2 SYGVKD. CDR3 loop: CAHSAAQETQYF. The CDR3 nucleotides read TGTGCCCACTCAGCGGCCCAAGAGACCCAGTACTTC.

This clonotype has at least ten counts. CDR3 DNA: TGTGCCAGCAGTTACTCTGAGATTCAGCGGGGCACAGATACGCAGTATTTT. It is translated as CASSYSEIQRGTDTQYF. The chain joins TRBV6-5 to TRBJ2-3, with TRBD2 as a possible D gene (6 bases). The V gene lost 0 bases and the J gene lost 1 base, with 14 bases spanning the gap. The CDR3 covers 17 residues. Germline V gene data show CDR1 as MNHEY and CDR2 as SVGAGI.

J is TRBJ1-1 and V is TRBV12-3 or TRBV12-4; a weak D match, TRBD1 (5 bases). The CDR3 is 15 residues long. V was cut by 5 bases and J by 3 bases, with 16 bases left in between. CDR3 DNA: TGTGCCAGCAGTCCCGGGGGGAGCTTGCACACTGAAGCTTTCTTT. Protein: CASSPGGSLHTEAFF.

The sample holds many counts of this clonotype. The chain recombines TRBV28 with TRBJ2-3, with a weak D call TRBD2 (5 bases). V lost 6 bases and J 2 bases, leaving 21 bases between the germline ends. This CDR3 is 17 amino acids long. Germline assignment: CDR1 MDHEN and CDR2 SYDVKM. CDR3 sequence reads: CASSRLMTKTYTDTQYF. Here the CDR3 DNA reads TGTGCCAGCAGCAGACTAATGACAAAAACTTACACAGATACGCAGTATTTT.

V gene TRBV6-5 combines with J gene TRBJ2-3; 9 nucleotides match TRBD1. The J segment lost 3 bases and the V segment lost 4 bases, leaving 5 bases of the junction unmatched. Per germline, CDR1 MNHEY and CDR2 SVGAGI. This CDR3 contains 15 residues. The CDR3 region is CASSSSGQGTDTQYF. For the CDR3, the DNA is TGTGCCAGCAGTTCCTCGGGACAGGGAACAGATACGCAGTATTTT.